This T cell receptor (beta chain) was identified in a study of shared clonotypes between healthy human individuals. About the research overall: Three plates each covered CD4 naive and memory; CD8 naive two, CD8 memory one.

Every immunoSEQ plate was one replicate of a subset's evenly spread DNA. Sequenced by immunoSEQ multiplex PCR; TCRdb stores in-frame clones only, minus some. The sample includes 1.4 million or so clones, roughly 98.5% of them seen just once. The CDR3 length is 17 residues. The germline CDR1 and CDR2 sequences are SGHNT and YENEEA. V dropped 5 bases and J dropped 4; count of bases not matched to a gene: 10. The chain links TRBV11-3 to TRBJ2-2; TRBD2 aligns across 10 bases. The receptor was isolated from a man aged 25-40 years in good health. The sequenced sample consisted of naive CD4+ T cells sorted from blood. Subset indicated: CD45RA+ positively selected. The CDR3 DNA follows: TGTGCCAGCAGCCCCGGCCCACTAGCGGGACGCACCGGGGAGCTGTTTTTT. Protein: CASSPGPLAGRTGELFF.